These 20 T cell receptor beta chains share one sample of origin, sequenced in a study of cytomegalovirus exposure and HLA in healthy donors. The PCR had 60 Vbeta and 13 Jbeta primers. Sequenced by immunoSEQ multiplex PCR; TCRdb stores in-frame clones only, minus some. The sample consists of about 110,000 clones, around 79% of them appearing once. The sequenced sample was PBMCs. Source of these receptors: a woman younger than 45 in good health and CMV-seronegative.

This clone was counted between two and nine times. The J gene is TRBJ2-3, the V gene TRBV7-9, with 8 positions matching TRBD1. The CDR3 runs to 14 residues. V trimming: 5 bases; J trimming: 2 bases; junction bases outside the gene matches: 3. The germline V gene has CDR1 SEHNR and CDR2 FQNEAQ (reference sequence). The CDR3, as DNA: TGTGCCAGCAGCGGGACAGGCTACACAGATACGCAGTATTTT. It specifies CASSGTGYTDTQYF.

The rearrangement links TRBV7-2 to TRBJ1-1, with TRBD1 as a possible D gene (5 bases). CDR3 length: 14 residues. The germline V and J ends were trimmed by 2 bases and 4 bases, with 11 bases remaining between them. The V gene's germline CDR1 is SGHTA and CDR2 FQGNSA. CDR3 loop: CASSLKQGGTEAFF. In nucleotides, the CDR3 is TGTGCCAGCAGCTTAAAGCAGGGTGGCACTGAAGCTTTCTTT.

This chain uses TRBV7-7 with TRBJ2-1, with 8 bases lining up with TRBD1. Germline V gene lookup returns CDR1 SSHAT and CDR2 FNYEAQ (reference sequence). The CDR3 sequence is 13 residues long. With V trimmed by 5 bases and J by 6 bases, 3 bases remained unmatched. This chain's CDR3 is CASSTDRGNEQFF. CDR3 in DNA: TGTGCCAGCAGCACAGACAGGGGCAATGAGCAGTTCTTC.

This clone was observed once. V gene TRBV4-3 combines with J gene TRBJ2-2; TRBD1 matches 9 bases. Germline V gives CDR1 LGHNA, CDR2 YSLEER. The CDR3 is made up of 15 amino acids. Trimming removed 4 bases from V and 6 bases from J; junction bases left unmatched: 6. CDR3 nucleotide sequence: TGCGCCAGCAGCCGAACCGGGACAGGGTCCGGGGAGCTGTTTTTT. This translates into CASSRTGTGSGELFF.

The chain uses TRBV28 and TRBJ1-5; 8 positions agree with TRBD1. The CDR3 is made up of 15 amino acids. V shed 7 bases and J 1 base; nucleotides not matched to a gene: 6. From germline, CDR1 is MDHEN and CDR2 SYDVKM. The CDR3 nucleotides read TGTGCCAGCACCGAGACAGGGGTAAGCAATCAGCCCCAGCATTTT. Protein product: CASTETGVSNQPQHF.

This clone was seen a single time. The gene calls are TRBV5-1 and TRBJ1-2; the match to TRBD1 covers 7 bases. J lost 4 bases, V lost 3 bases, and 6 bases had no gene match. There are 14 residues in the CDR3. Germline CDR1 is SGHRS and CDR2 is YFSETQ. Written as DNA, the CDR3 is TGCGCCAGCAGCTCCTCGACAGGGACCTATGGCTACACCTTC. Protein: CASSSSTGTYGYTF.

This clone appeared a few times. The rearrangement links TRBV27 to TRBJ1-2, with 11 bases that match TRBD1. J was trimmed by 5 bases and V by 4 bases; bases with no gene match: 3. CDR3 size: 14 residues. CDR1 and CDR2 (germline): MNHEY, SMNVEV (reference sequence). CDR3 in DNA: TGTGCCAGCAGTTGGGGACAGGGGGGTTATGGCTACACCTTC. Protein: CASSWGQGGYGYTF.

This chain joins TRBV6-6 and TRBJ2-1; D may be TRBD2 (6 bases). The CDR3 length is 15 residues. V was shortened by 6 bases and J by 5 bases, with 17 bases between the two germline ends. Germline CDR1 and CDR2: MNHNY and SVGAGI (reference sequence). This chain's CDR3 is CASRRTSQYHNEQFF. The CDR3 coding sequence is TGTGCCAGCAGGCGCACTAGCCAATATCACAATGAGCAGTTCTTC.

V usage is TRBV5-6 and J usage is TRBJ2-7; 8 bases line up with TRBD1. Losses at the gene ends were 4 bases for V and 3 bases for J; bases not matched to a gene: 12. CDR1 SGHDT and CDR2 YYEEEE come from the germline V gene. There are 16 residues in the CDR3. CDR3 region: CASSLPSSGGVYEQYF. For the CDR3, the DNA is TGTGCCAGCAGCCTTCCTTCGTCAGGGGGCGTCTACGAGCAGTACTTC. The full variable domain, completed using reference TRBV5-6 and TRBJ2-7, is DAGVTQSPTHLIKTRGQQVTLRCSPKSGHDTVSWYQQALGQGPQFIFQYYEEEERQRGNFPDRFSGHQFPNYSSELNVNALLLGDSALYLCASSLPSSGGVYEQYFGPGTRLTVT.

The CDR3 loop reads CASSVATGNYGYTF. In nucleotides, the CDR3 is TGTGCCAGCAGCGTAGCGACAGGGAACTATGGCTACACCTTC. The V gene is TRBV9, the J gene TRBJ1-2, with 7 positions matching TRBD1. Looked up from germline, CDR1 is SGDLS and CDR2 is YYNGEE. After removal of 0 bases from V and 2 bases from J, the junction contained 1 base not matched to a gene. The CDR3 sequence is 14 residues long.

This sequence joins TRBV9 and TRBJ1-5, with D possibly TRBD1 on 6 matching bases. Germline values: CDR1 SGDLS, CDR2 YYNGEE. V lost 0 bases, J lost 6 bases, and 10 bases lay in between. The CDR3 is 14 residues long. The CDR3 loop is CASSVGTALQPQHF. CDR3 in DNA: TGTGCCAGCAGCGTAGGGACAGCTCTTCAGCCCCAGCATTTT.

The genes are TRBV5-1 and TRBJ1-1; TRBD1 agrees at 7 bases. This CDR3 is built from 17 residues. Germline V gene data show CDR1 as SGHRS and CDR2 as YFSETQ. V lost 2 bases and J lost 0; bases outside the gene matches: 10. The CDR3 DNA follows: TGCGCCAGCAGCTTCAGACAGGGTCGGATGATGAACACTGAAGCTTTCTTT. It yields the protein CASSFRQGRMMNTEAFF. Based on the CDR3 plus reference TRBV5-1 and TRBJ1-1, the full variable domain is KAGVTQTPRYLIKTRGQQVTLSCSPISGHRSVSWYQQTPGQGLQFLFEYFSETQRNKGNFPGRFSGRQFSNSRSEMNVSTLELGDSALYLCASSFRQGRMMNTEAFFGQGTRLTVV.

This clone was counted a single time. The chain's CDR3 is CASSRSGNQETQYF. CDR3 nucleotide sequence: TGTGCCAGCAGCCGTAGCGGGAACCAAGAGACCCAGTACTTC. The chain employs TRBV6-5 and TRBJ2-5; 8 nucleotides align to TRBD2. The germline gives CDR1 MNHEY, CDR2 SVGAGI. CDR3 size: 14 residues. V was clipped by 6 bases and J by 0 bases; unmatched bases: 3.

V and J are TRBV6-4 and TRBJ2-7; 11 positions match TRBD1. Germline V CDR1 and CDR2: MRHNA, SNTAGT. V dropped 3 bases and J dropped 3; count of bases not matched to a gene: 1. The CDR3 is 14 residues long. CDR3 amino acids: CASSEGTGGYEQYF. For the CDR3, the DNA is TGTGCCAGCAGTGAGGGGACAGGGGGCTACGAGCAGTACTTC.

The chain uses TRBV7-2 and TRBJ2-5; D possibly corresponds to TRBD1 (6 bases). The CDR3 spans 19 residues. Trimming left V 1 base short and J 2 bases short, with 23 bases between. Germline V gene sequence: CDR1 SGHTA, CDR2 FQGNSA. CDR3 bases: TGTGCCAGCAGCTTAGTGAGGCAGGGGTTCGACCCACGGCAAGAGACCCAGTACTTC. Translation gives CASSLVRQGFDPRQETQYF.

The chain joins TRBV5-1 to TRBJ1-1; D ambiguous. CDR3 length equals 14 residues. Trimming removed 3 bases at V and 8 bases at J, with 17 bases between. Germline CDR1 and CDR2: SGHRS and YFSETQ. Here the CDR3 reads CASSWGRGRAEAFF. CDR3 coding DNA: TGCGCCAGCAGCTGGGGAAGAGGGCGAGCCGAAGCTTTCTTT.

The CDR3 region has the DNA TGTGCCAGCAGTTTTCTATCAGGGGACCACGAGCAGTACTTC. This encodes CASSFLSGDHEQYF. The V call is TRBV28, the J call TRBJ2-7; perhaps TRBD1 as D (6 bases). V was pared by 3 bases and J by 5 bases, with 14 bases between. Per germline, CDR1 MDHEN and CDR2 SYDVKM. This CDR3 spans 14 amino acids. Supplemented by reference TRBV28 and TRBJ2-7, the full variable domain reads DVKVTQSSRYLVKRTGEKVFLECVQDMDHENMFWYRQDPGLGLRLIYFSYDVKMKEKGDIPEGYSVSREKKERFSLILESASTNQTSMYLCASSFLSGDHEQYFGPGTRLTVT.

The genes are TRBV18 and TRBJ1-3, with D unclear. Per the germline V gene, CDR1 is KGHSH and CDR2 is LQKENI. The CDR3 has 14 residues. Trimming left V 2 bases short and J 2 bases short, with 7 bases between. CDR3 region: CASSPSGTGNTIYF. CDR3 DNA sequence: TGTGCCAGCTCACCATCCGGGACTGGAAACACCATATATTTT.

The chain couples TRBV7-9 to TRBJ2-5; D perhaps matches TRBD1 (5 bases). CDR1 and CDR2 from the germline V gene are SEHNR and FQNEAQ (reference sequence). The CDR3 runs 14 residues. The germline V and J ends were trimmed by 1 base and 0 bases, with 6 bases remaining between them. CDR3 DNA: TGTGCCAGCAGCTTAGAGACAGACCAAGAGACCCAGTACTTC. It is translated as CASSLETDQETQYF.

In regard to this clone: The junction departs from germline at one end; a sequencing error may be responsible. This rearrangement joins TRBV28 to TRBJ1-1; unclear D gene. The germline V gene encodes CDR1 MDHEN and CDR2 SYDVKM. The CDR3 extends over 12 amino acids. CDR3 bases: TGTGCCAGCAGCTCGGGAGTCATGGCCCTGCTATGG. Translated, it gives CASSSGVMALLW.